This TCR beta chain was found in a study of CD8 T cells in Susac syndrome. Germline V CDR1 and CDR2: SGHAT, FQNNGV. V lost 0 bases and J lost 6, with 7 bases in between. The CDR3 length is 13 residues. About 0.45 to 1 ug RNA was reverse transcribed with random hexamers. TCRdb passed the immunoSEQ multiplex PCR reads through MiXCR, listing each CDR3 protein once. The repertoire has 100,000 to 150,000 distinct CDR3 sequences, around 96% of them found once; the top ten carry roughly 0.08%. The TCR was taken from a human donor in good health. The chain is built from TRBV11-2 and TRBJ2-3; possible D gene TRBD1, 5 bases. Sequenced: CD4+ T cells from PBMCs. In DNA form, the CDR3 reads TGTGCCAGCAGCTTAGACAGGGATGATACGCAGTATTTT. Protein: CASSLDRDDTQYF.